Listed here is a single T cell receptor beta chain. Germline loops: CDR1 ENHRY, CDR2 SYGVKD. J gave up 5 bases and V 6 bases, and 5 bases lay outside the gene matches. The CDR3 contains 13 residues. CDR3-region Arm-PCR and iRepertoire HTBI primers produced the TCR beta libraries. MiXCR, run by TCRdb on the multiplex PCR reads, gives a single entry per CDR3 protein. The sample holds around 460,000 distinct CDR3 sequences, 14% seen once. The time point here: newly diagnosed GD, antithyroid drugs for less than 3 months. PBMC RNA was the source of the TCR library. Those enrolled as patients came out of an endocrinology department in Xi'an, China. The entry originates in a study of regulatory T cells in long-lasting Graves disease. These data were likewise used in another study, on T cells in Graves' hyperthyroidism and ophthalmopathy. This second study notes: The TCR CDR3 was amplified in a first-round RT-PCR using the HTBI primer set. Ophthalmopathy and stable hyperthyroidism were separated by a 13 V-J model.

The genes are TRBV10-3 and TRBJ2-3; 7 bases agree with TRBD2. Material: peripheral blood mononuclear cells (PBMCs), obtained at new diagnosis, from a patient treated with antithyroid drugs. The sequence was obtained from a woman between 45 and 65 years old with Graves disease. CDR3 amino acids: CAIRAGDIDTQYF. The CDR3 nucleotides read TGTGCCATCAGGGCGGGAGATATAGATACGCAGTATTTT.